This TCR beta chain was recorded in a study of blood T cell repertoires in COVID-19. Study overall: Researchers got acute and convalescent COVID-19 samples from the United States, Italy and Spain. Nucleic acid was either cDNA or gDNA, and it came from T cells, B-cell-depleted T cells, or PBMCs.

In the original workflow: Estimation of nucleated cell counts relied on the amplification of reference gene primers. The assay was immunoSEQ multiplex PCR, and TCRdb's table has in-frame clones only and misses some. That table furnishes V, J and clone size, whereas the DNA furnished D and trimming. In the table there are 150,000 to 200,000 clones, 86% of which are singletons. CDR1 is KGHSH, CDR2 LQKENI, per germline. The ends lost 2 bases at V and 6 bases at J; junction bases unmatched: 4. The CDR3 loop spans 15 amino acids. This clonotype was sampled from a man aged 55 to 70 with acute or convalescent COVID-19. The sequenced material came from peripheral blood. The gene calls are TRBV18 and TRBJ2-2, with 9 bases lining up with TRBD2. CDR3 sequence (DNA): TGTGCCAGCTCACCAATTAGCGGGAGCCCCGGGGAGCTGTTTTTT. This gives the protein CASSPISGSPGELFF. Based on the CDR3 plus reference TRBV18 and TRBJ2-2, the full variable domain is NAGVMQNPRHLVRRRGQEARLRCSPMKGHSHVYWYRQLPEEGLKFMVYLQKENIIDESGMPKERFSAEFPKEGPSILRIQQVVRGDSAAYFCASSPISGSPGELFFGEGSRLTVL.